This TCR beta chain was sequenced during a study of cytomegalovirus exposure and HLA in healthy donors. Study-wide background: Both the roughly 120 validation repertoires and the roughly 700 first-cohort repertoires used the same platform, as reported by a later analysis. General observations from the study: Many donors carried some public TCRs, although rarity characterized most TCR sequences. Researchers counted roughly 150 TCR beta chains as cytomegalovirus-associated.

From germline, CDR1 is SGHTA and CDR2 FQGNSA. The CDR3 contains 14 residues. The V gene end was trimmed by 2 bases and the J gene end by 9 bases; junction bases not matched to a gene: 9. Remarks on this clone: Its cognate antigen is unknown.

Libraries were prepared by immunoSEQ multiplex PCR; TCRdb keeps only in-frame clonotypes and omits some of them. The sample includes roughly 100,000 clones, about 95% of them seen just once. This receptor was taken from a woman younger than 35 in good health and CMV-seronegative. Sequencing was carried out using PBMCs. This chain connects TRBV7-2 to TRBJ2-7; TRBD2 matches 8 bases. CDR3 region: CASSLKFGGAVQYF. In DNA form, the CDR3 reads TGTGCCAGCAGCTTAAAGTTCGGGGGGGCCGTGCAGTACTTC.